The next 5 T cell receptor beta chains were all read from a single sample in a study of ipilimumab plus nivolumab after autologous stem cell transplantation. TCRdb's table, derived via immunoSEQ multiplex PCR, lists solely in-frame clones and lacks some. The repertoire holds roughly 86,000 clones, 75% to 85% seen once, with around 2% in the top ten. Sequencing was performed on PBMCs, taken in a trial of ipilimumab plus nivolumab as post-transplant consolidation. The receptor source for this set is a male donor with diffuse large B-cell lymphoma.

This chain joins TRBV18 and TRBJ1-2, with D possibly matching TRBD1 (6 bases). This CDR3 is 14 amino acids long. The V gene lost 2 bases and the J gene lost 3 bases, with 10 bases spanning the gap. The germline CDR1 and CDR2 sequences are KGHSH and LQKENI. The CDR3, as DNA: TGTGCCAGCTCACCAAAGACAGGTGACTATGGCTACACCTTC. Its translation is CASSPKTGDYGYTF.

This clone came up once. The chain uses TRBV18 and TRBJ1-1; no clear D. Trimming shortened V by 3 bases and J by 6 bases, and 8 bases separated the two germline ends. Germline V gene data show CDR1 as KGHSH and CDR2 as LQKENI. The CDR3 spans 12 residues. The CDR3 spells CASSPDRSEAFF. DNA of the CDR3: TGTGCCAGCTCACCCGATCGGTCTGAAGCTTTCTTT.

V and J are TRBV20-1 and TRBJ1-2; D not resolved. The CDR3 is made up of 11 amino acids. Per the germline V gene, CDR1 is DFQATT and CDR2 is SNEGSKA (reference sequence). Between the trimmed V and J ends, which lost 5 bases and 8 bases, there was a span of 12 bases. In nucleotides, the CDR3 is TGCAGTGCTGACGACCCGGGGGGCTACACCTTC. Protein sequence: CSADDPGGYTF.

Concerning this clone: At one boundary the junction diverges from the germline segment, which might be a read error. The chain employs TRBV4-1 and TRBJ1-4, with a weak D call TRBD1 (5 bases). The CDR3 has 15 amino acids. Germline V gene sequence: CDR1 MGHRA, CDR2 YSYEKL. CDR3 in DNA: TGCACCAGCAGCCCCTCCGCAGGGCGGAATGAAAAACTGTTTTTT. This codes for CTSSPSAGRNEKLFF.

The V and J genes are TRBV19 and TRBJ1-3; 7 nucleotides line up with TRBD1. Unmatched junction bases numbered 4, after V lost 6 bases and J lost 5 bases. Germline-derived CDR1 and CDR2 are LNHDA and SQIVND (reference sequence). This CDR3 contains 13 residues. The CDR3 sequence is CASSRQGRNTIYF. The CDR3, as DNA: TGTGCCAGTAGCAGACAGGGTAGAAACACCATATATTTT.